Given below is one TCR beta chain in context. Its antigen has not been determined. Per-base qualities were not stored, and no clone one base away is much larger. The germline V gene (reference sequence) gives CDR1 as GTSNPN and CDR2 as SVGIG. At the junction V is shortened by 2 bases and J by 5 bases; bases outside the gene matches: 5. Its CDR3 holds 13 amino acids, cysteine through phenylalanine. Of all the DNA, just the CDR3 is kept, 39 bases in frame from base 1. This entry belongs to a study of blood T cell repertoires in COVID-19 (dated by TCRdb to the early 2020s). Some background on the complete study: Samples from collaborators originated in the United States, Italy and Spain and spanned both the acute and convalescent phases of COVID-19. The material from the prospective study consisted of cDNA or gDNA derived from T cells, B-cell-depleted T cells, or PBMCs. Subjects who had been exposed to COVID-19, were actively infected with it, or had recovered from it provided the deeply sampled blood TCRbeta repertoires that made up the dataset. A freely available public database, intended as a resource for researchers studying the immune response to SARS-CoV-2, is where the repertoires were released. Samples came from the ongoing ImmuneRACE study (first 160 participants) plus 1,254 subjects from 6 global collaborators. A de-identified subject ID, COVID-19 status, age in years and sex were almost always included in the sample metadata. Where available, HLA class I and class II types were obtained from metadata supplied by the sample provider rather than from assay-based typing. The full study reports these points: The quantity of clinical and demographic metadata differed by source and by participant and was supplied without curation.

The immunoSEQ Assay, a bias-controlled multiplex PCR, was used to amplify TCRbeta CDR3 regions from genomic DNA. The authors' pipeline ran thus. The number of nucleated cells in each sample was estimated by amplification of reference gene primers within the assay. To quantify the absolute abundance of each unique TCRbeta CDR3 rearrangement, sequence reads were collapsed and filtered. For each sample, productive Simpson clonality was calculated as the square root of Simpson's diversity index across productive rearrangements. TCRdb re-hosts the immuneACCESS table, in-frame sequences only. Its copies lack some clones; in the studies checked, an unresolved V gene accounts for under half of them, and the cause for the rest is not known. V and J calls and clone size are as listed in that table; D and trimming were resolved from the DNA. In this sample the table shows over 150,000 clones, around 83% of which occur a single time. The ten largest make up 13% of the sample.

Collaborating institutions collected whole blood in K2EDTA tubes following their own protocols. For TCRbeta analysis, collaborators shipped samples as frozen whole blood, isolated PBMCs, or DNA extracted from either of those sample types. The receptor was isolated from a human donor in a cohort sampled during active COVID-19. This chain joins TRBV30 to TRBJ1-2; TRBD1 lines up with 7 middle nucleotides. Sequenced material: peripheral blood. In nucleotides, the sequence is TGTGCCTGGAGTCAACAGGGGCTGTATGGCTACACCTTC. The translation is CAWSQQGLYGYTF.